This T cell receptor beta chain was observed in a study of blood T cell repertoires in COVID-19 (dated by TCRdb to 2020 to 2021). At the level of the whole study: The collaborator samples originated in the United States, Italy and Spain and spanned the acute and convalescent phases of COVID-19. A freely available public database, intended as a resource for researchers studying the immune response to SARS-CoV-2, is where the repertoires were released. HLA class I and class II types, where available, came from metadata supplied by the sample provider rather than from assay-based typing. The material from the prospective study consisted of cDNA or gDNA derived from T cells, B-cell-depleted T cells, or PBMCs. Nearly every sample came with metadata listing a de-identified subject ID, COVID-19 status, age in years and sex. The dataset comprised deeply sampled blood TCRbeta repertoires from subjects exposed to, actively infected with, or recovered from COVID-19. Samples were obtained from the ongoing ImmuneRACE study (first 160 participants) and from 1,200 or so subjects provided by 6 global collaborators. The paper as a whole reports these results and caveats: How much clinical and demographic metadata was included differed by source and by participant, and the metadata was provided uncurated.

TCRbeta CDR3 regions were amplified from genomic DNA by means of the immunoSEQ Assay, a bias-controlled multiplex PCR. The source study handled its data this way. Nucleated cell counts per sample were estimated from amplification of reference gene primers within the assay. To quantify the absolute abundance of each unique TCRbeta CDR3 rearrangement, sequence reads were collapsed and filtered. Productive Simpson clonality was computed per sample as the square root of Simpson's diversity index over productive rearrangements. Held by TCRdb, this immuneACCESS table contains in-frame sequences only and omits some clones. Under half of the omission traces to an unresolved V gene where checked; the cause of the rest is unknown. Clonal size and the V and J genes are those of that table, whereas D and trimming came from the DNA. Counted in this sample were around 240,000 clones; about 82% of them appeared once. The biggest ten clones account for 2% to 2.5% of the sample.

The CDR3, cysteine through phenylalanine, is 15 amino acids long. The only DNA kept is the CDR3, 45 bases in frame from the first base. Trimming removed 0 bases from V and 7 bases from J, leaving 13 bases between the germline ends. The germline V gene encodes CDR1 MNHEY and CDR2 SMNVEV (reference sequence). Participants in the prospective study were enrolled through a virtual design, were aged about 18 to 100 years, and lived in approximately 24 United States geographic areas. In the prospective study, participants were assigned to cohorts based on the clinical history participants reported in a screening survey and a study questionnaire. ImmuneRACE Cohort 3 recovered participants were defined by two consecutive negative NP/OP PCR tests, healthcare professional clearance, or symptom resolution. Mobile phlebotomists in the prospective study collected whole blood, serum and a nasopharyngeal or oropharyngeal swab from every participant. Over a roughly 2-month period, participants in the prospective study had the option of providing additional blood draws and questionnaires. Before DNA extraction, prospective study blood samples were shipped either frozen or at room temperature.

About this clone itself: The specificity of this receptor is unknown. The input lacks base qualities; no much larger clone sits a single base away.

The rearrangement joined TRBV27 to TRBJ1-5; the D segment could be TRBD1, given 6 matching bases. Sequenced: PBMCs or T cells enriched from blood (not recorded which). The origin of this receptor is a woman between 45 and 60 years old who had recovered from COVID-19. The CDR3 region reads CASSLSGGGGQPQHF. The DNA reads as follows: TGTGCCAGCAGTTTATCAGGGGGAGGGGGGCAGCCCCAGCATTTT.